These 13 T cell receptor beta chains share one sample of origin, sequenced in a study of T cell changes during pregnancy in multiple sclerosis. Using immunoSEQ multiplex PCR, the repertoire was profiled, and TCRdb retains in-frame clones only, with some absent. The sample lists approximately 58,000 clones, around 92% seen once, with around 2.7% in the top ten. The input for sequencing was peripheral blood, taken in the second trimester of pregnancy. The receptors derive from a female donor in good health, enrolled as a control in a pregnancy study.

V and J are TRBV30 and TRBJ2-7; maybe TRBD2 (5 bases). The CDR3 extends over 13 amino acids. Germline V lookup: CDR1 GTSNPN, CDR2 SVGIG (reference sequence). V gave up 1 base and J gave up 6 bases, with 13 bases separating them. CDR3 coding DNA: TGTGCCTGGAGTGATTGGACTCGTGGCGAGCAGTACTTC. Protein product: CAWSDWTRGEQYF.

This chain links TRBV14 with TRBJ2-5; 14 bases agree with TRBD2. Germline CDR1 reads SGHDN; CDR2 reads FVKESK. The CDR3 runs 17 residues. Trimming removed 2 bases from V and 2 bases from J; junction bases left unmatched: 4. CDR3: CASSQPGLAGGQETQYF. The CDR3 DNA sequence: TGTGCCAGCAGCCAACCTGGACTAGCGGGGGGACAAGAGACCCAGTACTTC. Drawing the rest from reference TRBV14 and TRBJ2-5, the complete variable domain is EAGVTQFPSHSVIEKGQTVTLRCDPISGHDNLYWYRRVMGKEIKFLLHFVKESKQDESGMPNNRFLAERTGGTYSTLKVQPAELEDSGVYFCASSQPGLAGGQETQYFGPGTRLLVL.

This sequence joins TRBV7-6 and TRBJ1-3; TRBD1 aligns across 8 bases. The ends lost 5 bases at V and 0 bases at J; junction bases unmatched: 3. This CDR3 contains 15 residues. CDR1 is SGHVS and CDR2 is FNYEAQ in the germline V gene. CDR3 amino acids: CASSGTGLSGNTIYF. The CDR3 nucleotides are TGTGCCAGCAGCGGGACAGGTCTCTCTGGAAACACCATATATTTT.

This clone was observed a handful of times. The chain uses TRBV4-1 and TRBJ2-7, with D possibly TRBD2 on 6 matching bases. Deletions cut 7 bases from V and 7 bases from J, with 20 bases between. Per the germline V gene, CDR1 is MGHRA and CDR2 is YSYEKL. This CDR3 region has 14 residues. This CDR3 reads CASKEGQGMGEQYF. Written as DNA, the CDR3 is TGCGCCAGCAAGGAGGGCCAGGGAATGGGGGAGCAGTACTTC.

The rearrangement links TRBV28 to TRBJ1-1; D gene unclear. This CDR3 comprises 13 residues. V shed 5 bases and J shed 7 bases, with 14 bases lying between them. Per the germline V gene, CDR1 is MDHEN and CDR2 is SYDVKM. The CDR3 is CASSRSVVVEAFF. CDR3 bases: TGTGCCAGCAGTAGAAGCGTGGTAGTTGAAGCTTTCTTT.

The CDR3 here is CASSLSPGTGRRTDTQYF. CDR3 in DNA: TGTGCCAGCAGCCTCAGTCCCGGGACTGGTCGACGTACAGATACGCAGTATTTT. The rearrangement joins TRBV9 to TRBJ2-3; a possible D gene is TRBD2 (6 bases). CDR1 is SGDLS, CDR2 YYNGEE, per germline. This CDR3 has 18 residues. V was shortened by 4 bases and J by 3 bases, with 24 bases between the two germline ends.

The chain uses TRBV10-1 and TRBJ2-7, with TRBD1 matching 9 bases. The CDR3 has 18 residues. Per germline, CDR1 WNHNN and CDR2 SYGVQD (reference sequence). V dropped 2 bases and J dropped 3; count of bases not matched to a gene: 14. CDR3 sequence reads: CASSEGPVDRGGFYEQYF. CDR3 bases: TGCGCCAGCAGTGAGGGCCCCGTTGACAGGGGGGGTTTCTACGAGCAGTACTTC.

The rearrangement links TRBV4-3 to TRBJ2-7; 7 bases agree with TRBD1. CDR1 is LGHNA, CDR2 YSLEER, per germline. The CDR3 runs 15 residues. Trimming took 2 bases from V and 5 from J; bases not matched to a gene: 9. The CDR3 bases are TGCGCCAGCAGCCAATTGACAGGGACCTTCCACGAGCAGTACTTC. Its protein is CASSQLTGTFHEQYF.

The rearrangement links TRBV4-2 to TRBJ2-3, with a weak D call TRBD1 (6 bases). CDR1 and CDR2 (germline): LGHNA, YNFKEQ. The CDR3 totals 16 residues. V was clipped by 1 base and J by 4 bases, with 15 bases between them. CDR3 amino acids: CASSQGSQGKADTQYF. In DNA form, the CDR3 reads TGTGCCAGCAGCCAAGGATCCCAGGGGAAGGCAGATACGCAGTATTTT.

V usage is TRBV19 and J usage is TRBJ1-1; no firm D call. The CDR3 is 16 amino acids. The germline V gene has CDR1 LNHDA and CDR2 SQIVND (reference sequence). Trimming removed 4 bases at V and 1 base at J, with 16 bases between. CDR3 in DNA: TGTGCCAGTAGTAGCCCCCCTTTCAGGCCGAACACTGAAGCTTTCTTT. Amino acid sequence: CASSSPPFRPNTEAFF.

This chain links TRBV11-2 with TRBJ2-1, with 13 bases that match TRBD2. The junction had 2 bases not matched to a gene; V was cut back by 6 bases and J by 0 bases. This CDR3 spans 16 amino acids. Looked up from germline, CDR1 is SGHAT and CDR2 is FQNNGV. CDR3 protein: CASRRTSGSSYNEQFF. The CDR3 region has the DNA TGTGCCAGCAGGCGGACTAGCGGGAGCTCCTACAATGAGCAGTTCTTC.

This chain links TRBV7-9 with TRBJ2-5; D call uncertain. Trimming shortened V by 2 bases and J by 5 bases, and 9 bases separated the two germline ends. Germline V gives CDR1 SEHNR, CDR2 FQNEAQ (reference sequence). The CDR3 consists of 13 residues. The CDR3 DNA reads TGTGCCAGCAGCTTAACGGCCGGGGAGACCCAGTACTTC. Residues: CASSLTAGETQYF. Full variable domain (remainder filled in from reference TRBV7-9 and TRBJ2-5): DTGVSQNPRHKITKRGQNVTFRCDPISEHNRLYWYRQTLGQGPEFLTYFQNEAQLEKSRLLSDRFSAERPKGSFSTLEIQRTEQGDSAMYLCASSLTAGETQYFGPGTRLLVL.

The chain is built from TRBV27 and TRBJ1-1, with D possibly matching TRBD1 (6 bases). The ends were cut back, 2 bases at V and 8 bases at J, with 15 bases in the middle. CDR3 size: 14 residues. CDR1 and CDR2 (germline): MNHEY, SMNVEV (reference sequence). CDR3 sequence (DNA): TGTGCCAGCAGTTTAAAGTCGGGACAAACGGAAGCTTTCTTT. This sequence encodes CASSLKSGQTEAFF.